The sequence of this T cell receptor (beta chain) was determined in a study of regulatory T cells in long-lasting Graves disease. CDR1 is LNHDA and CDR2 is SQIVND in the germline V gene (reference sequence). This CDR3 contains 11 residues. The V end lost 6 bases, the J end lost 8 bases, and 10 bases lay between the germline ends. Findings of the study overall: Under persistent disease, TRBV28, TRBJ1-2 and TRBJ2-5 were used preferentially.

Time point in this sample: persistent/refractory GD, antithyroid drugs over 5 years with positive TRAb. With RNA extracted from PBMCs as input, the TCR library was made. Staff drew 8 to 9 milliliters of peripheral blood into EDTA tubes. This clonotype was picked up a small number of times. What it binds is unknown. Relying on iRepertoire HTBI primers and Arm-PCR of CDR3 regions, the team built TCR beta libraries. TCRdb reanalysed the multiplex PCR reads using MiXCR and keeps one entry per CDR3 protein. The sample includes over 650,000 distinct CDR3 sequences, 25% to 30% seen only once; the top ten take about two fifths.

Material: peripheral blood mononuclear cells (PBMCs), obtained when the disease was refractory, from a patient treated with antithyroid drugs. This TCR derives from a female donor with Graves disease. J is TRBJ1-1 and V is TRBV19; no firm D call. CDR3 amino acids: CASSRHGEAFF. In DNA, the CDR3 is TGTGCCAGTAGCCGACATGGCGAAGCTTTCTTT.